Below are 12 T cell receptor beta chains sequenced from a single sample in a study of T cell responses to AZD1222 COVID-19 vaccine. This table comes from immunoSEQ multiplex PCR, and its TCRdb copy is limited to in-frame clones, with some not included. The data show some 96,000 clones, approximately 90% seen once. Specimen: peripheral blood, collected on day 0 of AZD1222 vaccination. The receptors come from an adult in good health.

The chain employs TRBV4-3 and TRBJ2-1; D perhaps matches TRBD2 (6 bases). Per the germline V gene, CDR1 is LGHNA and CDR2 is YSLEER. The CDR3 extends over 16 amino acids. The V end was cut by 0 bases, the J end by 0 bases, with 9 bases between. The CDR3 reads CASSQETGGSYNEQFF. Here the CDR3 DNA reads TGCGCCAGCAGCCAAGAGACCGGGGGCTCCTACAATGAGCAGTTCTTC.

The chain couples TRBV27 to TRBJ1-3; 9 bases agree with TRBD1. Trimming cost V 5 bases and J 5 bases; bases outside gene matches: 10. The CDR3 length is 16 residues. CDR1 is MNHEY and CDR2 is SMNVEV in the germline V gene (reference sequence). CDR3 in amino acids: CASSTSRDRARNTIYF. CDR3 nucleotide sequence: TGTGCCAGCAGTACCTCCCGGGACAGGGCTAGAAACACCATATATTTT.

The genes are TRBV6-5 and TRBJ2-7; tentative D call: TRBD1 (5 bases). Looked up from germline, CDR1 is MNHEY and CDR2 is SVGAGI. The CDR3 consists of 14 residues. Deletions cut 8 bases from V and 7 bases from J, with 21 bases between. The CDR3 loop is CASWGYRGKGEQYF. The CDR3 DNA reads TGTGCCAGCTGGGGTTATAGGGGTAAAGGGGAGCAGTACTTC.

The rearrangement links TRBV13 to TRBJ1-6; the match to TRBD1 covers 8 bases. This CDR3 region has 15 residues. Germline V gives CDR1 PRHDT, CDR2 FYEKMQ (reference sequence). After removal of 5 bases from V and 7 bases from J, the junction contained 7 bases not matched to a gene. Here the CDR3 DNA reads TGTGCCAGCAGCGTACACAGGGGGAGGAATTCACCCCTCCACTTT. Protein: CASSVHRGRNSPLHF.

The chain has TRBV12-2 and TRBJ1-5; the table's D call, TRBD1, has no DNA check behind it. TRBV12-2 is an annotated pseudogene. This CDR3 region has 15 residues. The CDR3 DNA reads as TGTGCAAGTCGCTTAGGGTTGGGCGGCAATCAGCCCCAGCATTTT. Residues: CASRLGLGGNQPQHF.

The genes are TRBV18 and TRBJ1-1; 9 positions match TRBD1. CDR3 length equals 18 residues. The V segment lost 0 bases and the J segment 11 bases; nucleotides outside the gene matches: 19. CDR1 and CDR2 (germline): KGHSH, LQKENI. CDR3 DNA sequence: TGTGCCAGCTCACCACCGTTTAAGGACAGGGGCCCCCGTAACTCGGCTTTCTTT. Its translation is CASSPPFKDRGPRNSAFF.

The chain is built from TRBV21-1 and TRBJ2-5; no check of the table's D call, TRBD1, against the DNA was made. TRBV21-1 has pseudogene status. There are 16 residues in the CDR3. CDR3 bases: TGTGCCAGCAGCAAAGGCCGGGACAGGGGCCAAGAGACCCAGTACTTC. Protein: CASSKGRDRGQETQYF.

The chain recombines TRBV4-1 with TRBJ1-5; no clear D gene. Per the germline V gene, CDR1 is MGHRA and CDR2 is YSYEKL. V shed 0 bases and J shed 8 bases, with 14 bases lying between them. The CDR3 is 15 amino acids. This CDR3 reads CASSQDYGPLEPQHF. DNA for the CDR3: TGCGCCAGCAGCCAAGATTACGGACCCCTCGAGCCCCAGCATTTT.

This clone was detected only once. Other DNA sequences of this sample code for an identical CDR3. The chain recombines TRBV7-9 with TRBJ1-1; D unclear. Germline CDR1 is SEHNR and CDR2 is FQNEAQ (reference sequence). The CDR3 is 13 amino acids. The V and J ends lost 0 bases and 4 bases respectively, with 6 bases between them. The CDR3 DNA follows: TGTGCCAGCAGCTTAGCGAGGGTCACTGAAGCTTTCTTT. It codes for CASSLARVTEAFF. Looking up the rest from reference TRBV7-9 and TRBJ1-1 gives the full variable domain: DTGVSQNPRHKITKRGQNVTFRCDPISEHNRLYWYRQTLGQGPEFLTYFQNEAQLEKSRLLSDRFSAERPKGSFSTLEIQRTEQGDSAMYLCASSLARVTEAFFGQGTRLTVV.

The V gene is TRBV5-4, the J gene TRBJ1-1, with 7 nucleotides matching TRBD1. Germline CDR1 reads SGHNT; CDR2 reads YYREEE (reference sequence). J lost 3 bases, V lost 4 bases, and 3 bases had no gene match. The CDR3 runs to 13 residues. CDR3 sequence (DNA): TGTGCCAGCAGCGGGACAGACGACACTGAAGCTTTCTTT. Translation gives CASSGTDDTEAFF. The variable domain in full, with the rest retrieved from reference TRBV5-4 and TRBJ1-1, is ETGVTQSPTHLIKTRGQQVTLRCSSQSGHNTVSWYQQALGQGPQFIFQYYREEENGRGNFPPRFSGLQFPNYSSELNVNALELDDSALYLCASSGTDDTEAFFGQGTRLTVV.

The CDR3 DNA sequence: TGCGCCAGCAGCCGAAGCGCGGGACGGCTTAACACTGAAGCTTTCTTT. This encodes CASSRSAGRLNTEAFF. The V gene is TRBV4-1, the J gene TRBJ1-1; weak D call: TRBD1 (5 bases). The germline V gene has CDR1 MGHRA and CDR2 YSYEKL. The CDR3 has 16 residues. The V and J ends lost 4 bases and 2 bases respectively, with 17 bases between them.

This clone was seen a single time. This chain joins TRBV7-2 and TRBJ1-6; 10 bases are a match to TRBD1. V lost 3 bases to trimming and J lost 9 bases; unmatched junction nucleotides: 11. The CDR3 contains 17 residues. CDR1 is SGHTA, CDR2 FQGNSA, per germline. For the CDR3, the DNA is TGTGCCAGCAGCTTGGGGGACAGGGGAGGGTCCGGTTCACCCCTCCACTTT. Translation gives CASSLGDRGGSGSPLHF.